This paragraph covers one T cell receptor (beta chain) sequence. The clone's antigen remains unknown. The record has no base qualities; no much larger clone is one base away. This sample was included in a study of regulatory T cells in long-lasting Graves disease (dated by TCRdb to the early 2020s). About the investigation overall: Patients with newly diagnosed Graves' disease had been on antithyroid drugs for under 3 months. Patients with persistent Graves' disease were compared with patients with newly diagnosed Graves' disease using TCR sequencing and RNA sequencing of peripheral blood. The study was conducted in China and was registered as a clinical trial. A total of roughly 35 samples underwent TCR sequencing: about 13 from persistent and about 20 from newly diagnosed Graves' disease patients. Broader findings and caveats from the paper: Persistent disease showed preferential use of TRBV28, TRBJ1-2 and TRBJ2-5, whereas newly diagnosed disease favored TRBV20-1 and TRBJ2-1. More public clonotypes were shared among persistent patients (2,741) than among newly diagnosed patients (approximately 1,000). The small sample size was acknowledged by the authors as a limitation that may reduce accuracy. Sequencing and analysis were restricted to the TCR beta chain. Only peripheral blood was studied, because thyroid tissue, the primary lesion, was inaccessible. Persistent Graves' disease patients showed lower TCR Shannon entropy and fewer highly expanded clones than newly diagnosed patients, suggesting clonal expansion.

The CDR3 measures 16 amino acids from cysteine to phenylalanine. Just CDR3 DNA is preserved here, 48 bases in frame from base 1. Compared with germline, V lacks 3 bases and J lacks 2 bases; bases without a gene match: 5. According to the germline V gene, CDR1 reads LGHNA and CDR2 reads YNFKEQ. The label giving this sample's time point can be read as: newly diagnosed GD, antithyroid drugs for less than 3 months. For both TCR sequencing and RNA sequencing, RNA was extracted from PBMCs using TRIzol. Graves' disease was diagnosed according to American Thyroid Association guidelines. Patients for the study were recruited at an endocrinology department in Xi'an, China. Each patient gave around 9 milliliters of peripheral blood, collected in an EDTA anticoagulant tube. Ficoll Paque Plus density gradient separation was used to isolate PBMCs, and no further T cell sorting was performed. An Agilent 2100 Bioanalyzer and agarose gel were used to assess RNA quality, and a NanoDrop 2000 was used to measure RNA concentration.

The library was made by multiplex PCR. Sequencing instrument: Illumina HiSeq 4000. iRepertoire HTBI primers and Arm-PCR amplification of CDR3 regions were used to construct TCR beta libraries. Before sequencing, the PCR products went through gel purification. Per the source publication's procedure: A total of 62 TRBV and 14 TRBJ segments were identified across samples and were used for gene usage analysis of CDR3 amino acid clonotypes. Filtered high-quality paired reads were merged into contigs using COPE and FqMerger. Contigs were aligned with BLAST to IMGT TRBV, TRBD and TRBJ reference genes, and CDR3 was defined per IMGT. Highly expanded clones were defined as clonotypes with a frequency above 0.1%. Shannon entropy served as the measure of repertoire diversity, while the Gini coefficient captured V-J evenness. A clonotype was considered public if more than one individual shared it. The raw public data were reprocessed by TCRdb itself: fastp quality trimming at Q25, MiXCR clonotype calling, in-frame beta chains only. Entries that share a CDR3 protein sequence are merged under the most common genes and DNA. TCRdb assigned the V and J calls; the authors' analysis was not used. A total of roughly 380,000 distinct CDR3 sequences appear in this sample, 16% of them only once. Clones ranked in the top ten supply approximately 30% of the sample.

This sample also belongs to another study, concerning T cells in Graves' hyperthyroidism and ophthalmopathy. As that second paper reports: A patient counted as having stable Graves' hyperthyroidism if no progression to ophthalmopathy occurred over 18 months of follow-up. Hyperthyroidism patients were newly diagnosed, had a disease duration of under 2 months, and were aged 18 to 65 years. Patients with uncontrolled infections, other autoimmune diseases, pregnancy or lactation were excluded. Diagnoses relied on clinical symptoms, serum thyroxine and TRAb, thyroid ultrasound and orbital computed tomography. The TCR CDR3 was subjected to a first round of RT-PCR using the HTBI primer set and the Qiagen OneStep RT-PCR kit. Blood samples also contained most of the expanded thyroid clonotypes (frequency above 0.001), which suggests that blood repertoires may reflect thyroid immune responses. Ophthalmopathy was separated from stable hyperthyroidism by a 13 V-J signature model, with over 85% sensitivity and about 81% specificity obtained in cross-validation and 80%/75% obtained in testing. During validation, the model predicted progression to ophthalmopathy a median of roughly six months ahead of onset, with more than 60% sensitivity and about 72% specificity. A discovery cohort of about a hundred patients, 43 with Graves' ophthalmopathy and fewer than 65 with stable Graves' hyperthyroidism, was used to find distinguishing TCR V-J signatures. Whether ophthalmopathy could be predicted prospectively was tested in an independent validation cohort made up of under 20 hyperthyroidism patients plus 17 patients who later progressed to ophthalmopathy. The 75 to 100 discovery patients were randomly split 7:3 into training and test sets. Thyroid tissue and blood T-cell repertoires from several Graves' hyperthyroidism patients were also compared in the study. After blood sampling, hyperthyroidism patients were treated with methimazole at a starting dose of 30 mg daily, and ophthalmopathy patients were treated with high-dose intravenous methylprednisolone. Libraries were constructed in a second round of multiplex PCR, after which size selection and purification were performed. Paired-end sequencing of the libraries was performed with 100 bp reads on an Illumina HiSeq2000. SOAPnuke was used to process the raw data, throwing out any read that contained adapters or uncalled bases, had a mean Phred below 15, or lacked an exact constant-primer or identifier match. COPE v1.2.5 was used to merge high-quality paired reads, and clonotypes were defined as unique nucleotide sequences. Clonotypes were aligned to IMGT TRBV, TRBD and TRBJ reference segments using MiTCR v1.1. Analysis was restricted to V-J combinations with a frequency above 0.0001, which covered about 99% of repertoires. A TCS score was defined as the ratio of F50 (clonal expansion) to E x V (chaos), with BLOSUM62-based TCRdist applied between CDR3 peptides within each V-J. Welch's t-statistics and random forest reduced roughly 500 V-J features to 10 to 15, which were used in a naive Bayes classifier (R e1071). No statistical method was used to set the sample size in advance, and investigators knew the group allocation. The paper reports TCR Vbeta CDR3 sequencing of approximately 140 peripheral blood samples: approximately 41 ophthalmopathy, fewer than 80 hyperthyroidism and some 17 progressor patients.

Sample: peripheral blood mononuclear cells (PBMCs), taken at new diagnosis, from a patient treated with antithyroid drugs. This receptor was taken from a man aged 35-49 years with Graves disease. Donor details come from another sample of the same person, matched by shared clones. Here the chain combines TRBV4-2 and TRBJ2-1, with 9 bases matching TRBD2. The DNA sequence follows: TGTGCCAGCAGCCAGCGGACTAGCGAGGCCTACAATGAGCAGTTCTTC. Translated, this gives CASSQRTSEAYNEQFF.